These 6 T cell receptor beta chains share one sample of origin, sequenced in a study of shared clonotypes between healthy human individuals. Produced via immunoSEQ multiplex PCR; TCRdb's table is partial and in-frame only. The table includes 550,000 to 700,000 clones, about three quarters detected once. The material sequenced was memory CD4+ T cells sorted from blood. Sample subset: CD45RA-negative fraction. These receptors were collected from a woman in her twenties or thirties in good health.

The chain recombines TRBV4-1 with TRBJ2-1; TRBD2 matches 11 bases. The CDR3 runs 18 residues. CDR1 and CDR2 from the germline V gene are MGHRA and YSYEKL. The ends lost 4 bases at V and 3 bases at J; junction bases unmatched: 11. The CDR3 coding sequence is TGCGCCAGCAGCCCAGTTGACTTGGGACTAGCGGTCTACAATGAGCAGTTCTTC. This sequence encodes CASSPVDLGLAVYNEQFF.

The chain links TRBV6-6 to TRBJ1-3; D is possibly TRBD1 (5 bases). V lost 0 bases to trimming and J lost 9 bases, with 6 bases between them. This CDR3 spans 12 amino acids. CDR1 is MNHNY, CDR2 SVGAGI, per germline (reference sequence). The CDR3 protein is CASSYSGGTIYF. The CDR3 DNA is TGTGCCAGCAGTTACTCTGGGGGCACCATATATTTT.

The V call is TRBV28, the J call TRBJ2-4, with D uncertain. CDR1 MDHEN and CDR2 SYDVKM come from the germline V gene. V shed 5 bases and J shed 0 bases, with 14 bases lying between them. This CDR3 contains 16 residues. CDR3 sequence: CASSLTPALAKNIQYF. Written as DNA, the CDR3 is TGTGCCAGCAGTCTGACCCCAGCACTAGCCAAAAACATTCAGTACTTC.

This clone has a single count. This chain uses TRBV14 with TRBJ2-7; tentative D call: TRBD2 (5 bases). V was trimmed by 2 bases and J by 2 bases, leaving 16 bases between them. The V gene's germline CDR1 is SGHDN and CDR2 FVKESK. The CDR3 extends over 16 amino acids. The CDR3 region is CASSQLLAVSTYEQYF. The CDR3 nucleotides read TGTGCCAGCAGCCAATTGCTAGCCGTCAGCACCTACGAGCAGTACTTC.

This clone turned up a few times. This rearrangement joins TRBV9 to TRBJ1-2; a possible D gene is TRBD1 (5 bases). V dropped 1 base and J dropped 8 bases, with 12 bases sitting between them. Germline CDR1 is SGDLS and CDR2 is YYNGEE. The CDR3 covers 13 residues. The CDR3 nucleotides are TGTGCCAGCAGCGTAACGGGGGTAGAGGGCTACACCTTC. Protein: CASSVTGVEGYTF.

V and J are TRBV6-6 and TRBJ1-5; 7 bases are shared with TRBD1. V shed 6 bases, J shed 0 bases, and the junction held 8 bases outside the gene matches. The CDR3 consists of 16 residues. The germline CDR1 and CDR2 sequences are MNHNY and SVGAGI (reference sequence). CDR3 protein: CASSFGTVYSNQPQHF. The DNA of the CDR3 is TGTGCCAGCAGCTTCGGGACAGTGTATAGCAATCAGCCCCAGCATTTT.